Below are 17 T cell receptor beta chains sequenced from a single sample in a study of blood T cell repertoires in COVID-19. TCRdb keeps only in-frame clones here, not all; method: immunoSEQ multiplex PCR. The sample includes around 190,000 clones, 70% to 80% of them seen just once. Sequencing was performed on peripheral blood. The source of these receptors is a woman between 35 and 50 years old with COVID-19, enrolled during active disease.

This rearrangement joins TRBV2 to TRBJ2-3; D is unresolved. Between the trimmed V and J ends, which lost 4 bases and 4 bases, there was a span of 15 bases. This CDR3 has 15 residues. CDR1 and CDR2 from the germline V gene are SNHLY and FYNNEI. The DNA for the CDR3 is TGTGCCAGCAGTGGGGTCGGAGAAAAAGCAGATACGCAGTATTTT. Its protein product is CASSGVGEKADTQYF.

The chain couples TRBV2 to TRBJ2-7; TRBD2 agrees at 8 bases. Per germline, CDR1 SNHLY and CDR2 FYNNEI. The V gene end was trimmed by 6 bases and the J gene end by 3 bases; junction bases not matched to a gene: 10. The CDR3 length is 15 residues. The CDR3 DNA reads as TGTGCCAGCAGGACCGGGGGAGCGGGAGTCTACGAGCAGTACTTC. It codes for CASRTGGAGVYEQYF.

Concerning this clone itself: The same CDR3 also results from other DNA sequences found in this sample. This chain links TRBV20-1 with TRBJ1-1; unclear D gene. V gave up 6 bases and J gave up 6 bases, with 11 bases separating them. The CDR3 length is 11 residues. CDR1 is DFQATT, CDR2 SNEGSKA, per germline (reference sequence). CDR3 sequence (DNA): TGCAGTGCCCGATGGACTGCTGAAGCTTTCTTT. Translation gives CSARWTAEAFF.

The chain links TRBV6-2 or TRBV6-3 to TRBJ1-6; 7 positions match TRBD1. The CDR3 length is 18 residues. Unmatched junction bases numbered 12, after V lost 0 bases and J lost 7 bases. The germline gives CDR1 MNHEY, CDR2 SVGEGT. The CDR3 DNA reads as TGTGCCAGCAGTTACTCCGGCAGGGGGGTTCTAGCGAATTCACCCCTCCACTTT. Its translation is CASSYSGRGVLANSPLHF.

The gene calls are TRBV9 and TRBJ2-3, with 9 bases identical to TRBD1. V lost 2 bases to trimming and J lost 6 bases; unmatched junction nucleotides: 4. Germline CDR1 and CDR2: SGDLS and YYNGEE. The CDR3 covers 14 residues. CDR3 amino acids: CASSVGQGIDTQYF. The CDR3 DNA sequence: TGTGCCAGCAGCGTCGGACAGGGGATTGATACGCAGTATTTT.

This sequence joins TRBV29-1 and TRBJ2-3, with 10 bases aligning to TRBD2. Germline V gene lookup returns CDR1 SQVTM and CDR2 ANQGSEA. V was pared by 8 bases and J by 4 bases, with 9 bases of the junction left unmatched. This CDR3 is 14 amino acids long. The CDR3 bases are TGCAGCTTTCGGGGGACTAGCGTGGCAGATACGCAGTATTTT. Translating it yields CSFRGTSVADTQYF.

This clone is a singleton in its sample. This chain connects TRBV4-2 to TRBJ2-3; a possible D gene is TRBD2 (6 bases). Trimming removed 0 bases at V and 2 bases at J, with 9 bases between. Germline-derived CDR1 and CDR2 are LGHNA and YNFKEQ. The CDR3 consists of 15 residues. The CDR3 DNA follows: TGTGCCAGCAGCCAAGAGGGGGGTGCCACAGATACGCAGTATTTT. This translates into CASSQEGGATDTQYF.

The chain is built from TRBV5-6 and TRBJ1-2; maybe TRBD1 (5 bases). The CDR3 consists of 14 residues. V was shortened by 7 bases and J by 0 bases, with 13 bases between the two germline ends. Germline lookup yields CDR1 SGHDT and CDR2 YYEEEE. For the CDR3, the DNA is TGTGCCAGCCTACGTCAGGGCCCTAACTATGGCTACACCTTC. Translation: CASLRQGPNYGYTF.

The chain couples TRBV7-8 to TRBJ1-1, with D possibly being TRBD1 (6 bases). CDR1 and CDR2 from the germline V gene are SGHVS and FQNEAQ. The length of the CDR3 is 15 residues. Trimming stripped 2 bases from V and 6 bases from J, with 16 bases between. The CDR3 nucleotides read TGTGCCAGCAGCTTATCGTGGGGTGAGGGGGCTGAAGCTTTCTTT. As protein: CASSLSWGEGAEAFF.

The CDR3 sequence is CASCGQYTEAFF. In nucleotides, the CDR3 is TGTGCCAGTTGTGGGCAATACACTGAAGCTTTCTTT. The gene calls are TRBV19 and TRBJ1-1; D ambiguous. Germline CDR1 and CDR2: LNHDA and SQIVND (reference sequence). Trimming stripped 8 bases from V and 3 bases from J, with 10 bases between. This CDR3 region has 12 residues.

The rearrangement joins TRBV6-6 to TRBJ2-7, with D possibly being TRBD1 (7 bases). The CDR3 is made up of 14 amino acids. Germline CDR1 reads MNHNY; CDR2 reads SVGAGI (reference sequence). Trimming took off 6 bases at V and 3 bases at J, with 15 bases between the two ends. CDR3 DNA: TGTGCCAGCAGGGCGGGACAGTCTATCTACGAGCAGTACTTC. It specifies CASRAGQSIYEQYF.

V gene TRBV6-2 or TRBV6-3 combines with J gene TRBJ1-5; a weak D match, TRBD1 (5 bases). The CDR3 loop spans 14 amino acids. Germline loops: CDR1 MNHEY, CDR2 SVGEGT. Trimming cost V 5 bases and J 10 bases, with 18 bases left between them. The DNA of the CDR3 is TGTGCCAGCAGTACTGACAGCCACGTTTCTCCCCAGCATTTT. This translates into CASSTDSHVSPQHF.

V is TRBV4-2 and J is TRBJ1-2; no reliable D call. The germline V gene encodes CDR1 LGHNA and CDR2 YNFKEQ. CDR3 length equals 13 residues. V dropped 3 bases and J dropped 4 bases, with 9 bases sitting between them. CDR3 sequence reads: CASSQITGYGYTF. In DNA, the CDR3 is TGTGCCAGCAGCCAGATAACCGGCTATGGCTACACCTTC.

The CDR3 nucleotides read TGTGCCAGCAGCCAAGGGCAGGGGGCGAGGGAGCAGTACTTC. Translated: CASSQGQGAREQYF. The rearrangement links TRBV3-1 (or the pseudogene TRBV3-2) to TRBJ2-7; 8 bases map to TRBD1. In germline, CDR1 is LGHDT, CDR2 YNNKEL (reference sequence). This CDR3 spans 14 amino acids. With V trimmed by 1 base and J by 7 bases, 6 bases remained unmatched.

The chain recombines TRBV5-4 with TRBJ1-1; TRBD1 aligns across 7 bases. With 4 bases clipped from V and 1 base from J, the junction kept 4 bases outside the gene matches. Germline CDR1 SGHNT, CDR2 YYREEE (reference sequence). The CDR3 has 14 residues. CDR3 sequence: CASSAGGGNTEAFF. CDR3 in DNA: TGTGCCAGCAGCGCAGGGGGAGGGAACACTGAAGCTTTCTTT.

The CDR3 reads CAWSVSGQGGETQYF. CDR3 bases: TGTGCCTGGAGTGTGAGCGGACAGGGAGGCGAGACCCAGTACTTC. The chain couples TRBV30 to TRBJ2-5, with TRBD1 matching 8 bases. The CDR3 is 15 amino acids. CDR1 is GTSNPN, CDR2 SVGIG, per germline (reference sequence). V lost 0 bases, J lost 5 bases, and 8 bases stayed unmatched.

This clone was seen just once. The chain joins TRBV5-1 to TRBJ2-7, with 10 bases aligning to TRBD1. The length of the CDR3 is 14 residues. V was pared by 0 bases and J by 3 bases, with 0 bases of the junction left unmatched. The germline V gene has CDR1 SGHRS and CDR2 YFSETQ. DNA for the CDR3: TGCGCCAGCAGCTTGGGGACAGGGGGCTACGAGCAGTACTTC. It codes for CASSLGTGGYEQYF.